Following are 9 T cell receptor beta chains from one sample sequenced in a study of T cell clones after liver transplantation. This table comes from immunoSEQ multiplex PCR, and its TCRdb copy is limited to in-frame clones, with some not included. The table records approximately 50,000 clones, approximately 71% of them present only once. This sample comprised CD4+ T cells from blood, obtained approximately 54 months after liver transplant. All receptors come from a human patient who received a liver transplant. Some T cells may be provided by the graft donor.

The V call is TRBV6-1, the J call TRBJ1-4, with TRBD1 identical over 10 bases. Trimming cost V 9 bases and J 6 bases; bases outside gene matches: 7. The CDR3 is made up of 14 amino acids. Per the germline V gene, CDR1 is MNHNS and CDR2 is SASEGT. The CDR3 is CASRTGGLDEKLFF. The CDR3 DNA sequence: TGTGCCAGTCGGACAGGGGGGTTAGATGAAAAACTGTTTTTT.

The gene calls are TRBV7-3 and TRBJ2-2; 8 bases agree with TRBD1. After removal of 1 base from V and 6 bases from J, the junction contained 4 bases not matched to a gene. The CDR3 covers 15 residues. Germline V lookup: CDR1 SGHTA, CDR2 FQGTGA. The DNA of the CDR3 is TGTGCCAGCAGCTTAAGGACAGGGCTGGCCGGGGAGCTGTTTTTT. Translation: CASSLRTGLAGELFF.

This chain joins TRBV11-2 and TRBJ2-1, with TRBD2 matching 11 bases. This CDR3 has 18 amino acids. Germline V CDR1 and CDR2: SGHAT, FQNNGV. With V trimmed by 1 base and J by 2 bases, 7 bases remained unmatched. The CDR3 sequence: CASSLVAGGRLTYNEQFF. The CDR3 DNA sequence: TGTGCCAGCAGCTTAGTAGCGGGGGGGCGCCTGACCTACAATGAGCAGTTCTTC.

In nucleotides, the CDR3 is TGTGCCAGCAGTGCCACTTCGACAGGGCGCACTGAAGCTTTCTTT. Residues: CASSATSTGRTEAFF. V and J are TRBV6-1 and TRBJ1-1; 7 bases are a match to TRBD1. Germline CDR1 is MNHNS and CDR2 is SASEGT. V gave up 4 bases and J gave up 4 bases; unmatched junction bases: 9. This CDR3 has 15 residues.

Here the CDR3 DNA reads TGTGCCAGCGGCGTGGACAGGGGGTATTCACCCCTCCACTTT. Translated, it gives CASGVDRGYSPLHF. The chain uses TRBV2 and TRBJ1-6; 10 bases fit TRBD1. CDR1 SNHLY and CDR2 FYNNEI come from the germline V gene. V was clipped by 8 bases and J by 8 bases; unmatched bases: 6. This CDR3 has 14 residues.

The rearrangement links TRBV30 to TRBJ1-2; TRBD1 matches 9 bases. V lost 1 base, J lost 8 bases, and 5 bases stayed unmatched. Germline V CDR1 and CDR2: GTSNPN, SVGIG (reference sequence). CDR3 size: 13 residues. As DNA, the CDR3 is TGTGCCTGGAGTGGGCGACAGGGGGGCGGCTACACCTTC. Its translation: CAWSGRQGGGYTF.

This chain links TRBV6-1 with TRBJ2-7; D might be TRBD1 or TRBD2, each matching 5 bases. Trimming pared 5 bases from V and 2 bases from J, leaving 13 bases between. The V gene's germline CDR1 is MNHNS and CDR2 SASEGT. This CDR3 has 14 amino acids. CDR3 DNA: TGTGCCAGCAGTTGGGGACGGGATACCTACGAGCAGTACTTC. Translating gives CASSWGRDTYEQYF.

V and J are TRBV7-3 and TRBJ2-1, with 8 bases lining up with TRBD1. CDR3 size: 15 residues. The V gene's germline CDR1 is SGHTA and CDR2 FQGTGA. J gave up 5 bases and V 4 bases, and 7 bases lay outside the gene matches. This CDR3 is CASSSWDRQNNEQFF. As DNA, the CDR3 is TGTGCCAGCAGCTCCTGGGACAGGCAAAACAATGAGCAGTTCTTC.

The chain is built from TRBV30 and TRBJ1-2; D unclear. CDR1 GTSNPN and CDR2 SVGIG come from the germline V gene (reference sequence). The V and J ends lost 1 base and 4 bases respectively, with 7 bases between them. This CDR3 comprises 12 residues. Written as DNA, the CDR3 is TGTGCCTGGAGTGGTGACCTCTATGGCTACACCTTC. Protein sequence: CAWSGDLYGYTF.